This T cell receptor beta chain was identified in a study of radiotherapy plus CTLA-4 blockade in lung cancer. Study in general: Around 20% of enrolled patients responded objectively, and 31% had disease control. General observations from the study: Per reports, early blood T cell clone dynamics, plus interferon-beta, forecast response most strongly. After radiotherapy and ipilimumab, tumor-derived clones expanded in peripheral blood.

With respect to this clone: Its antigen is undetermined.

V was pared by 6 bases and J by 2 bases, with 11 bases between. The CDR3 spans 14 residues. Germline V gene lookup returns CDR1 SGHTA and CDR2 FQGNSA. Focal radiation and CTLA-4 blockade (ipilimumab) were tested in chemo-refractory metastatic non-small-cell lung cancer patients. Some clones are missing from TCRdb's copy, which holds only in-frame ones; the method was immunoSEQ multiplex PCR. Among some 87,000 clones listed, around 83% were seen once. The V call is TRBV7-2, the J call TRBJ1-5, with D perhaps TRBD1 (5 bases). Here the sequenced sample was peripheral blood, taken from a patient treated with radiotherapy plus ipilimumab. The clonotype was recovered from a human donor with non-small cell lung cancer that progressed on radiotherapy plus ipilimumab. The CDR3 DNA reads as TGTGCCAGCAGAATCAGGGTTCGCAATCAGCCCCAGCATTTT. Its protein is CASRIRVRNQPQHF.